A single sample is the source of the 13 T cell receptor beta chains below, sequenced in a study of blood T cells in healthy people across ages (dated by TCRdb to the mid-2010s). The library was built by means of 5' RACE. Sequenced on an Illumina HiSeq 2500. The second PCR ran for about 7 to 11 cycles and used a J-beta primer mix along with a sample-barcoded 5' primer. TCRdb reran the public reads through fastp at Q25 and MiXCR, keeping productive beta chains. Each CDR3 protein appears once, grouped with its most common genes and DNA. The sample records over a million distinct CDR3 sequences, over 35% of which are singletons. The top ten clones comprise approximately 20% of the sample. Sequencing used blood. All receptors come from a woman aged 60-70 years in good health.

CDR3 loop: CASSPKSAPEGEQYF. DNA of the CDR3: TGTGCCAGCTCACCAAAGAGCGCGCCTGAGGGTGAGCAGTACTTC. V usage is TRBV18 and J usage is TRBJ2-7; the D gene is possibly TRBD2 (5 bases). There are 15 residues in the CDR3. The germline V and J ends were trimmed by 2 bases and 7 bases, with 18 bases remaining between them. CDR1 is KGHSH, CDR2 LQKENI, per germline.

About this clonotype itself: Without the conserved terminal phenylalanine or tryptophan, this CDR3 likely stems from a read error. The chain links TRBV6-2 or TRBV6-3 to TRBJ2-7; D is possibly TRBD2 (5 bases). Germline loops: CDR1 MNHEY, CDR2 SVGEGT. V was trimmed by 0 bases and J by 2 bases, leaving 8 bases between them. The CDR3 covers 14 residues. For the CDR3, the DNA is TGTGCCAGCAGTTACTCGCCGGGAACCTACGAGCAGTACCTC. The encoded protein is CASSYSPGTYEQYL.

The chain recombines TRBV20-1 with TRBJ2-3; D gene ambiguous. CDR1 and CDR2 (germline): DFQATT, SNEGSKA (reference sequence). V was shortened by 5 bases and J by 1 base, with 4 bases between the two germline ends. The CDR3 has 11 amino acids. CDR3 sequence (DNA): TGCAGTGCTGTTCGCACAGATACGCAGTATTTT. This gives the protein CSAVRTDTQYF.

V is TRBV29-1 and J is TRBJ2-3; D may match TRBD1 or TRBD2 (5 bases each). This CDR3 region has 18 residues. Germline V gives CDR1 SQVTM, CDR2 ANQGSEA. The V gene lost 3 bases and the J gene lost 6 bases, with 28 bases spanning the gap. DNA for the CDR3: TGCAGCGTTGAGGGGGTCAACATGGGCTTGGTGAATCTTGATACGCAGTATTTT. It encodes CSVEGVNMGLVNLDTQYF.

About this clonotype itself: A much bigger clone sits one base away, suggesting this may be a read error. The CDR3 reads CASSYRSTQPQHF. In DNA form, the CDR3 reads TGTGCCAGCAGTTACAGAAGCACTCAGCCCCAGCATTTT. The chain employs TRBV6-6 and TRBJ1-5; D not certain. Germline V CDR1 and CDR2: MNHNY, SVGAGI (reference sequence). This CDR3 has 13 amino acids.

Concerning this clonotype itself: A read error may explain this, as a much larger clone is one base away. The chain couples TRBV7-8 to TRBJ2-3; D could derive from TRBD1 or TRBD2 (6 bases each). The CDR3 loop spans 16 amino acids. The germline gives CDR1 SGHVS, CDR2 FQNEAQ. In DNA form, the CDR3 reads TGTGCCTGCAGCTTAGAGGGGGGAGACACCACAGATACGCAGTATTTT. Encoded protein: CACSLEGGDTTDTQYF.

V and J are TRBV30 and TRBJ2-3; D call uncertain. Trimming stripped 5 bases from V and 4 bases from J, with 7 bases between. Germline V gene data show CDR1 as GTSNPN and CDR2 as SVGIG (reference sequence). The CDR3 contains 11 residues. In DNA form, the CDR3 reads TGTGCCTGGGAAAATGCAGATACGCAGTATTTT. Protein sequence: CAWENADTQYF.

The chain joins TRBV20-1 to TRBJ2-1; D might be TRBD2 (5 bases). CDR1 is DFQATT, CDR2 SNEGSKA, per germline (reference sequence). Trimming cost V 6 bases and J 4 bases, with 19 bases left between them. The CDR3 totals 15 residues. The CDR3 coding sequence is TGCAGTGCAACGACTCCCAGCGGATTTTACAATGAGCAGTTCTTC. This sequence encodes CSATTPSGFYNEQFF.

This clonotype has only a few counts. The chain is built from TRBV20-1 and TRBJ2-7; the D is unclear. V was shortened by 0 bases and J by 0 bases, with 12 bases between the two germline ends. The CDR3 sequence is 15 residues long. Germline CDR1 DFQATT, CDR2 SNEGSKA (reference sequence). Here the CDR3 DNA reads TGCAGTGCTAGAGATAGATATAAGAGCTCCTACGAGCAGTACTTC. Encoded protein: CSARDRYKSSYEQYF.

V gene TRBV2 combines with J gene TRBJ2-7; perhaps TRBD1 as D (5 bases). Germline V gives CDR1 SNHLY, CDR2 FYNNEI. The CDR3 loop spans 14 amino acids. With 10 bases removed from V and 2 bases from J, the gap between germline ends came to 18 bases. The chain's CDR3 is CAISDSPLTYEQYF. The CDR3 DNA follows: TGTGCCATCTCCGACAGTCCTCTAACCTACGAGCAGTACTTC.

This clonotype occurred a few times. The chain links TRBV29-1 to TRBJ2-1, with D possibly being TRBD1 or TRBD2 (5 bases each). The CDR3 is 11 amino acids. Trimming removed 6 bases from V and 8 bases from J, with 11 bases in between. Germline assignment: CDR1 SQVTM and CDR2 ANQGSEA. The chain's CDR3 is CSVERGHEQFF. Written as DNA, the CDR3 is TGCAGCGTCGAGAGGGGCCATGAGCAGTTCTTC.

This clonotype showed up just once. The chain is built from TRBV6-6 and TRBJ2-7; TRBD1 matches at 7 bases. The CDR3 is 12 amino acids. J lost 3 bases, V lost 5 bases, and 1 base had no gene match. Germline V gene data show CDR1 as MNHNY and CDR2 as SVGAGI (reference sequence). The CDR3 spells CASSGQVYEQYF. In nucleotides, the CDR3 is TGTGCCAGCAGTGGACAGGTCTACGAGCAGTACTTC.

The chain employs TRBV15 and TRBJ1-5; D gene uncertain. The germline CDR1 and CDR2 sequences are LNHNV and YYDKDF (reference sequence). The CDR3 is 12 residues long. V lost 1 base to trimming and J lost 11 bases, with 9 bases between them. The CDR3 spells CATSRGGWAQHF. CDR3 sequence (DNA): TGTGCCACCAGCAGAGGTGGATGGGCCCAGCATTTT.